This TCR beta chain derives from a study of shared clonotypes between healthy human individuals. Using immunoSEQ multiplex PCR, the repertoire was profiled, and TCRdb retains in-frame clones only, with some absent. The data show 1,500,000 or so clones, roughly 97% seen once. The CDR3 covers 11 residues. The germline V gene has CDR1 SQVTM and CDR2 ANQGSEA. Trimming left V 7 bases short and J 5 bases short, with 11 bases between. The TCR sequence derives from a man aged 30 to 39 in good health. The J gene is TRBJ1-2, the V gene TRBV29-1; D ambiguous. Input material: naive CD4+ T cells sorted from blood. Subset given: CD45RA+ positively selected. The CDR3 DNA follows: TGCAGCGCAGCTCGGTCTTATGGCTACACCTTC. Protein product: CSAARSYGYTF.